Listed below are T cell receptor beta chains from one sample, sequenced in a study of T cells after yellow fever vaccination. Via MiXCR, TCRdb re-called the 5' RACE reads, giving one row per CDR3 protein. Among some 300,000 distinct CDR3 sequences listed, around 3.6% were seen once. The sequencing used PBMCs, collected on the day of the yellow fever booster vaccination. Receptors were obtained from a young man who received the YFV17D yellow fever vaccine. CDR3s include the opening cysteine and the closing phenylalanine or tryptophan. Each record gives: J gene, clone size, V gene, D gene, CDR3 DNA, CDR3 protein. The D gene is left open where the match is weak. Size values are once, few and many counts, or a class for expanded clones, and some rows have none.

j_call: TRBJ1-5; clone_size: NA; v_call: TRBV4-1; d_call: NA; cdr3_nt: TGCGCCAGCAGCCAAGAAACCCGCTCGAGGGGCAATCAGCCCCAGCATTTT; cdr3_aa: CASSQETRSRGNQPQHF
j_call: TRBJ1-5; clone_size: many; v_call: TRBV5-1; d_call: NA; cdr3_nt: TGCGCCAGCAGCTTAGGGGGTCTAGGCAATCAGCCCCAGCATTTT; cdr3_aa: CASSLGGLGNQPQHF
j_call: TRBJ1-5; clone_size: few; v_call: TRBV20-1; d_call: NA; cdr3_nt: TGCAGTGCTAGGTATCAGCCCCAGCATTTT; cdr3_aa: CSARYQPQHF
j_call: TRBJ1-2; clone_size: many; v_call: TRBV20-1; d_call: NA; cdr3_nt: TGCAGTGCTAGAGGCCGTTCCAACCTCTATGGCTACACCTTC; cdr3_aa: CSARGRSNLYGYTF
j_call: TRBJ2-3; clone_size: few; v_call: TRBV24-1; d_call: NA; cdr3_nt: TGTGCCACCAGTGTCCTAGGCACAGATACGCAGTATTTT; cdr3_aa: CATSVLGTDTQYF
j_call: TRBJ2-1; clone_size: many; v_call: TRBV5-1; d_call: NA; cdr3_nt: TGCGCCAGCAGCGTGTGGACACGAAACAATGAGCAGTTCTTC; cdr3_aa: CASSVWTRNNEQFF
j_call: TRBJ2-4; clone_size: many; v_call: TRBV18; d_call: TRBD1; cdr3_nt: TGTGCCAGCTCACCGAAGACAGGGCGGGCCAAAAACATTCAGTACTTC; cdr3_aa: CASSPKTGRAKNIQYF
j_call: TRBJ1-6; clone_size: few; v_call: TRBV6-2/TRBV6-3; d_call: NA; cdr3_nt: TGTGCCAGCAGCCGAAACTCCGGGACGGGGAATTCACCCCTCCACTTT; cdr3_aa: CASSRNSGTGNSPLHF
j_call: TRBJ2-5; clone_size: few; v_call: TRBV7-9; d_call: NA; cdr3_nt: TGTGCCAGCAGCTTATACGTCAGTTTGTACCAAGAGACCCAGTACTTC; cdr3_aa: CASSLYVSLYQETQYF
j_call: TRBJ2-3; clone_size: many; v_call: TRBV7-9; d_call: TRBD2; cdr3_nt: TGTGCCAGCAGCTTAGGGGCTAGCGGGGGAACAGATACGCAGTATTTT; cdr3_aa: CASSLGASGGTDTQYF
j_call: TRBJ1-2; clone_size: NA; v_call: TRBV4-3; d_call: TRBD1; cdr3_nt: TGCGCCAGCAGCCAAGGGGAGGGGGCATTCGATGGCTACACCTTC; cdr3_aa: CASSQGEGAFDGYTF
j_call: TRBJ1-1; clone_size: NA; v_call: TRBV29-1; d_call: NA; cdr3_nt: TGCAGCGTTGCCGAAGCTTTCTTT; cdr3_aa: CSVAEAFF
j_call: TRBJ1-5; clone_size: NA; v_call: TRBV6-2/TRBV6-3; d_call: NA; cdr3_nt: TGTGCCAGCACTCACAGGGCGGGGAATAGCAATCAGCCCCAGCATTTT; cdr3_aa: CASTHRAGNSNQPQHF